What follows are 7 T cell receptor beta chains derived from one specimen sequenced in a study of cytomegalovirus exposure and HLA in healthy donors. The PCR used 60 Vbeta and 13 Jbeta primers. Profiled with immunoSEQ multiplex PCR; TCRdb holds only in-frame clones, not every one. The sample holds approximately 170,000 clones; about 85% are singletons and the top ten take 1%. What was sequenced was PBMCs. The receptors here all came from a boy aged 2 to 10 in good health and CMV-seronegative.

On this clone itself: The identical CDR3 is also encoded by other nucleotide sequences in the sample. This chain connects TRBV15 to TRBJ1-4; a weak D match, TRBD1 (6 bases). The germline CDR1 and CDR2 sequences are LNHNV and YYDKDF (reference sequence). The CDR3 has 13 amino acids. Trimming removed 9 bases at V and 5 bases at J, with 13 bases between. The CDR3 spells CATSDRKNEKLFF. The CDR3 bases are TGTGCCACATCCGACAGGAAAAATGAAAAACTGTTTTTT.

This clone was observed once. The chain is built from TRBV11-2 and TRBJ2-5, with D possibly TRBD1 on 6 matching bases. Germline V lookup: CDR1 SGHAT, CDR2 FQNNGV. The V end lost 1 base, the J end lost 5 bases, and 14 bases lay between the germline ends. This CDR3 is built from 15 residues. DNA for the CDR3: TGTGCCAGCAGCTTAGGGGCAGGGGATGGGGAGACCCAGTACTTC. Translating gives CASSLGAGDGETQYF.

In DNA, the CDR3 is TGTGCCAGCAGCCAAAACCGAAGACAGGGCGCCTACGAGCAGTACTTC. Residues: CASSQNRRQGAYEQYF. The rearrangement links TRBV4-2 to TRBJ2-7; 7 nucleotides line up with TRBD1. This CDR3 spans 16 amino acids. V lost 2 bases to trimming and J lost 2 bases; unmatched junction nucleotides: 9. Germline V gene lookup returns CDR1 LGHNA and CDR2 YNFKEQ.

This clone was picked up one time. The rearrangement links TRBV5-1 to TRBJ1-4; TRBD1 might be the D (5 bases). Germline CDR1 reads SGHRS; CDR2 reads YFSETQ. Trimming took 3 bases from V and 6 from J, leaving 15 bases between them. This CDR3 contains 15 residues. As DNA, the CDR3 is TGCGCCAGCAGCTATTCCGGCGGGGGGGATGAAAAACTGTTTTTT. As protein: CASSYSGGGDEKLFF. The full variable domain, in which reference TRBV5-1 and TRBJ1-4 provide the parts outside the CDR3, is KAGVTQTPRYLIKTRGQQVTLSCSPISGHRSVSWYQQTPGQGLQFLFEYFSETQRNKGNFPGRFSGRQFSNSRSEMNVSTLELGDSALYLCASSYSGGGDEKLFFGSGTQLSVL.

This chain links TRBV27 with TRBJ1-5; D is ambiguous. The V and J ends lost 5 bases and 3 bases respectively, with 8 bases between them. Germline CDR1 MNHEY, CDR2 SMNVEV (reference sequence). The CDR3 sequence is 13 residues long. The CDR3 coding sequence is TGTGCCAGCAGTCCCGACTTCAATCAGCCCCAGCATTTT. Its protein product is CASSPDFNQPQHF.

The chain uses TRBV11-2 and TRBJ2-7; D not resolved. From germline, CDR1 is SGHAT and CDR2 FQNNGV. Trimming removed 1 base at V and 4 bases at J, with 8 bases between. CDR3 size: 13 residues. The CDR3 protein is CASSLGFGYEQYF. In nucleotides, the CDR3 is TGTGCCAGCAGCTTAGGGTTCGGGTACGAGCAGTACTTC.

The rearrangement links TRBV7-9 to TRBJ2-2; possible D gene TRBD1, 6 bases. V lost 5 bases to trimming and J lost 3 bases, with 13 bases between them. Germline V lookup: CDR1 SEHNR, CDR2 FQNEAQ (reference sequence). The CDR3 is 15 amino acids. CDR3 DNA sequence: TGTGCCAGCAGCACCGGGACACGGGACACCGGGGAGCTGTTTTTT. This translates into CASSTGTRDTGELFF.